The entry below gives a single TCR beta chain sequence along with its context. Clones were sequenced by immunoSEQ multiplex PCR, and TCRdb holds only the in-frame ones, with some missing. The sample consists of about 160,000 clones, about 96% of them appearing once. CDR1 SNHLY and CDR2 FYNNEI come from the germline V gene. The junction had 7 bases not matched to a gene; V was cut back by 5 bases and J by 0 bases. This CDR3 is built from 16 residues. The data were taken from a study of cytomegalovirus exposure and HLA in healthy donors. This sequence joins TRBV2 and TRBJ2-3; 8 bases are shared with TRBD1. This clonotype was obtained from a woman aged 18-29 years in good health and CMV-seronegative. Sequenced material: PBMCs. CDR3 region: CASSRPGQASTDTQYF. The DNA for the CDR3 is TGTGCCAGCAGTCGACCGGGACAGGCTAGCACAGATACGCAGTATTTT.